This TCR beta chain was documented in a study of cytomegalovirus exposure and HLA in healthy donors. Study-wide results and caveats: Sequencing had likely introduced a cluster of highly shared sequence variants as an artifact.

PCR involved 60 Vbeta and 13 Jbeta primers. Generated by immunoSEQ multiplex PCR, the TCRdb table keeps only in-frame clones and is missing some. This sample has approximately 60,000 clones, with roughly four fifths found just once. Concerning this clone: Its matching antigen is unknown.

Trimming left V 1 base short and J 0 bases short, with 13 bases between. CDR3 size: 17 residues. Germline CDR1 KGHSH, CDR2 LQKENI. The sample taken for sequencing was PBMCs. The TCR sequence derives from a man aged 30 to 45 in good health and CMV-seronegative. J is TRBJ2-1 and V is TRBV18; no clear D. CDR3 in amino acids: CASSPQSAASSYNEQFF. CDR3 in DNA: TGTGCCAGCTCACCACAGTCGGCAGCGAGCTCCTACAATGAGCAGTTCTTC.